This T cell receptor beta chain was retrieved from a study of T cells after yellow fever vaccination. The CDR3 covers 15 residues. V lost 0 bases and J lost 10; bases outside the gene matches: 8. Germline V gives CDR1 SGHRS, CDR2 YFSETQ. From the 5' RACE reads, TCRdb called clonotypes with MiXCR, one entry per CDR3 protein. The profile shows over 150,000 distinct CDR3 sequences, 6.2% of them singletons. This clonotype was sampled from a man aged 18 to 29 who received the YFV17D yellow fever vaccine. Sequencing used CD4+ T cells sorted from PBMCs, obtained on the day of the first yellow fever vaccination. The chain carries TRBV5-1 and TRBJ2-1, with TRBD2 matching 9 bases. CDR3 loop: CASSLASGDRGEQFF. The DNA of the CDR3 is TGCGCCAGCAGCTTGGCTAGCGGGGACCGGGGGGAGCAGTTCTTC.